The clone carrying this T cell receptor (beta chain) was seen repeatedly, ten times or more. The antigen is not known. Researchers reported that TCR beta cDNA libraries carried unique molecular identifiers. T cells numbering roughly 0.85 to 11 million yielded roughly 0.5 million cDNA molecules. One entry per CDR3 protein, called by TCRdb with MiXCR from the PCR reads. The sample lists under 200,000 distinct CDR3 sequences, about 30% occurring once. From germline, CDR1 is SGHRS and CDR2 YFSETQ. Trimming took 4 bases from V and 0 from J, leaving 5 bases between them. The CDR3 has 12 amino acids. This sample is drawn from a study of post-analysis software for immune sequencing data. Findings and limits, study-wide: There were four or five TRBV segments more frequent in patients than controls, and TRBV5-6, TRBV5-1 and TRBV20-1 were among them. There was significantly lower normalized Chao1 diversity in multiple sclerosis patients than in controls.

This receptor was obtained from a girl aged 2 to 17 with multiple sclerosis. Sequencing input: blood. The V call is TRBV5-1, the J call TRBJ2-7; D ambiguous. The DNA of the CDR3 is TGCGCCAGCAGCCAATCCTCCTACGAGCAGTACTTC. Translating gives CASSQSSYEQYF.